This TCR beta chain was captured in a study of blood T cells in healthy people across ages. Trimming took 1 base from V and 3 from J, leaving 12 bases between them. CDR1 LGHNA and CDR2 YSLEER come from the germline V gene. This CDR3 has 15 amino acids. Sample-barcoded 5' priming and a J-beta primer mix drove a second PCR of roughly 7 to 11 cycles. TCRdb ran MiXCR on the 5' RACE reads and lists one entry per CDR3 protein. The sample yields 550,000 to 600,000 distinct CDR3 sequences, 27% seen once. Sequenced sample: blood. This clonotype originated in a woman in her sixties or seventies in good health. The rearrangement joins TRBV4-3 to TRBJ2-5; D remains unclear. Here the CDR3 DNA reads TGCGCCAGCAGCCAAGCGATCCACTTAAAAGAGACCCAGTACTTC. It specifies CASSQAIHLKETQYF.